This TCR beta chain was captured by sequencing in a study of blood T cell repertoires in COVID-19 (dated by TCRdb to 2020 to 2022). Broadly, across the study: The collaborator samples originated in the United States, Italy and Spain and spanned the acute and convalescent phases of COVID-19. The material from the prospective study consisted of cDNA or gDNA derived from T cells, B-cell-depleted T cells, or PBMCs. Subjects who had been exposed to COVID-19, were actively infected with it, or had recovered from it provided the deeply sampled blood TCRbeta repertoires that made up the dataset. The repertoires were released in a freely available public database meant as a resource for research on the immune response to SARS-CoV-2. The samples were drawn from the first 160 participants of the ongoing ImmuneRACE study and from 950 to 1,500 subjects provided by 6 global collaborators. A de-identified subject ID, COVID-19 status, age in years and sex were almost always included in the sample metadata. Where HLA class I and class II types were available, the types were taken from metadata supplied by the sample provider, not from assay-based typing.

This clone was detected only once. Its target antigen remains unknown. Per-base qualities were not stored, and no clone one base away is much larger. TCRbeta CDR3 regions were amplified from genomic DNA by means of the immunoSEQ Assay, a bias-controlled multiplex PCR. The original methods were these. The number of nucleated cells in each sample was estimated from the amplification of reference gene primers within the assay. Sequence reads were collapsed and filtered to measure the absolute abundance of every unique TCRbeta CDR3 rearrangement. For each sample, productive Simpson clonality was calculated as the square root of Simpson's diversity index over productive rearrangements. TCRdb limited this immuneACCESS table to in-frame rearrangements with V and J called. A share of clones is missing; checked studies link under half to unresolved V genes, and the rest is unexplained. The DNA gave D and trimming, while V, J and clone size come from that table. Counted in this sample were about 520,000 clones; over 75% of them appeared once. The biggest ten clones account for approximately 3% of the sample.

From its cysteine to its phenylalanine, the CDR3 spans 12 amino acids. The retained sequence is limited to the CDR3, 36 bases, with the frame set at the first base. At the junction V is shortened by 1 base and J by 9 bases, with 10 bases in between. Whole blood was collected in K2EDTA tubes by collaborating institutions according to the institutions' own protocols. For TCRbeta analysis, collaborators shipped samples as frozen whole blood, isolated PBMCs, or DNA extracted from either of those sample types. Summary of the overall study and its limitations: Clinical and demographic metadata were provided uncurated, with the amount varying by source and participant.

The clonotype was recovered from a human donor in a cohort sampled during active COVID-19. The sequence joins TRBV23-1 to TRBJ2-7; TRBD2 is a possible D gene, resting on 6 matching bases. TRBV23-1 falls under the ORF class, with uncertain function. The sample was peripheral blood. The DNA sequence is TGCGCCAGCAGTCAATTAGCGGCGGGGCAGTACTTC. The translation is CASSQLAAGQYF.